The 16 T cell receptor beta chains reported below all come from one sample, sequenced in a study of shared clonotypes between healthy human individuals. Libraries were prepared by immunoSEQ multiplex PCR; TCRdb keeps only in-frame clonotypes and omits some of them. The sample includes more than 2,000,000 clones, approximately 92% of them seen just once. Sequencing used naive CD4+ T cells sorted from blood. Subset: CD45RA+ positively selected. The receptors were sampled from a man aged 18 to 29 in good health.

This clone appeared a few times. CDR3 DNA: TGTGCCTGGAGTGATACAGGGGGGAACACTGAAGCTTTCTTT. Protein product: CAWSDTGGNTEAFF. V usage is TRBV30 and J usage is TRBJ1-1, with 8 positions matching TRBD1. The CDR3 covers 14 residues. Germline trimming cut 1 base from V and 1 base from J; bases unmatched to any gene: 2. Germline CDR1 reads GTSNPN; CDR2 reads SVGIG (reference sequence).

This rearrangement joins TRBV5-4 to TRBJ2-3; 9 nucleotides align to TRBD2. This CDR3 has 17 residues. With V trimmed by 0 bases and J by 5 bases, 10 bases remained unmatched. In germline, CDR1 is SGHNT, CDR2 YYREEE (reference sequence). The CDR3 region is CASSLGGVAGVGDTQYF. CDR3 nucleotide sequence: TGTGCCAGCAGCTTGGGGGGAGTAGCGGGAGTAGGAGATACGCAGTATTTT.

The gene calls are TRBV11-2 and TRBJ2-7, with a tentative D call TRBD2 (5 bases). There are 14 residues in the CDR3. The germline V and J ends were trimmed by 5 bases and 2 bases, with 13 bases remaining between them. CDR1 SGHAT and CDR2 FQNNGV come from the germline V gene. CDR3 residues: CASSRSAGTYEQYF. CDR3 bases: TGTGCCAGCAGCCGCTCCGCGGGTACCTACGAGCAGTACTTC.

The chain combines TRBV9 with TRBJ1-2, with 11 bases matching TRBD1. J gave up 4 bases and V 1 base, and 9 bases lay outside the gene matches. Germline assignment: CDR1 SGDLS and CDR2 YYNGEE. This CDR3 spans 17 amino acids. CDR3 sequence (DNA): TGTGCCAGCAGCGTAAACGGTCGGGACAGGGGGTCCTATGGCTACACCTTC. It codes for CASSVNGRDRGSYGYTF.

The chain couples TRBV28 to TRBJ1-4, with 9 nucleotides matching TRBD1. V was clipped by 11 bases and J by 5 bases; unmatched bases: 6. Germline V gene sequence: CDR1 MDHEN, CDR2 SYDVKM. This CDR3 has 13 amino acids. CDR3 nucleotides: TGTGCCTCCGACAGGGGGAGGAATGAAAAACTGTTTTTT. Protein sequence: CASDRGRNEKLFF.

V is TRBV7-2 and J is TRBJ1-2; TRBD1 matches at 7 bases. The CDR3 spans 17 residues. Germline trimming cut 5 bases from V and 0 bases from J; bases unmatched to any gene: 12. Germline V gene lookup returns CDR1 SGHTA and CDR2 FQGNSA. This CDR3 is CASSRRTPGQTNYGYTF. The CDR3 DNA follows: TGTGCCAGCAGCAGACGAACCCCGGGACAGACTAACTATGGCTACACCTTC.

The CDR3 loop is CAISGAGSQSPLHF. DNA of the CDR3: TGTGCCATCAGCGGGGCAGGGTCGCAATCACCCCTCCACTTT. The chain employs TRBV10-3 and TRBJ1-6, with a tentative D call TRBD1 (5 bases). Germline V gene lookup returns CDR1 ENHRY and CDR2 SYGVKD. Trimming left V 6 bases short and J 10 bases short, with 16 bases between. The CDR3 contains 14 residues.

The V and J genes are TRBV6-1 and TRBJ2-7, with a weak D call TRBD1 (5 bases). Trimming shortened V by 2 bases and J by 2 bases, and 10 bases separated the two germline ends. Germline V gene sequence: CDR1 MNHNS, CDR2 SASEGT. This CDR3 is 14 amino acids long. In DNA form, the CDR3 reads TGTGCCAGCAGTGAACGAGGACAAACCTACGAGCAGTACTTC. Amino acid sequence: CASSERGQTYEQYF.

This chain uses TRBV6-5 with TRBJ2-5; 7 positions agree with TRBD1. The tail of the sequence fits TRBJ2-7 better, so the J call may be wrong. Germline V CDR1 and CDR2: MNHEY, SVGAGI. The CDR3 runs to 14 residues. The DNA of the CDR3 is TGTGCCAGCAGGGGACAGACCTCCTCGGACGAGCAGTACTTC. This sequence encodes CASRGQTSSDEQYF.

V and J are TRBV7-8 and TRBJ2-7; 10 nucleotides agree with TRBD2. This CDR3 has 16 residues. The V gene's germline CDR1 is SGHVS and CDR2 FQNEAQ. V lost 5 bases, J lost 2 bases, and 9 bases stayed unmatched. In DNA form, the CDR3 reads TGTGCCAGCAGCGCATCGACTAGCGGGTATACCTACGAGCAGTACTTC. As protein: CASSASTSGYTYEQYF.

This chain uses TRBV5-1 with TRBJ1-1; D gene uncertain. This CDR3 is 15 amino acids long. Trimming stripped 2 bases from V and 1 base from J, with 12 bases between. Germline V lookup: CDR1 SGHRS, CDR2 YFSETQ. The CDR3 protein is CASSFGPGTNTEAFF. DNA for the CDR3: TGCGCCAGCAGCTTCGGTCCCGGTACGAACACTGAAGCTTTCTTT. The variable domain in full, completed from reference TRBV5-1 and TRBJ1-1, reads KAGVTQTPRYLIKTRGQQVTLSCSPISGHRSVSWYQQTPGQGLQFLFEYFSETQRNKGNFPGRFSGRQFSNSRSEMNVSTLELGDSALYLCASSFGPGTNTEAFFGQGTRLTVV.

This sequence joins TRBV27 and TRBJ2-5; no clear D gene. V shed 2 bases and J shed 4 bases, with 8 bases lying between them. The CDR3 is 13 residues long. The germline V gene encodes CDR1 MNHEY and CDR2 SMNVEV (reference sequence). CDR3 protein: CASSLGFRETQYF. As DNA, the CDR3 is TGTGCCAGCAGTTTAGGTTTTCGAGAGACCCAGTACTTC.

The chain recombines TRBV25-1 with TRBJ2-7; 10 bases map to TRBD1. J lost 0 bases, V lost 3 bases, and 5 bases had no gene match. The germline gives CDR1 MGHDK, CDR2 SYGVNS. This CDR3 comprises 16 residues. The DNA of the CDR3 is TGTGCCAGCAGTGATCCCCGACAGGGGGCCTCCTACGAGCAGTACTTC. Protein sequence: CASSDPRQGASYEQYF.

This chain connects TRBV5-1 to TRBJ1-6; D unclear. Germline values: CDR1 SGHRS, CDR2 YFSETQ. V was trimmed by 4 bases and J by 5 bases, leaving 13 bases between them. The CDR3 spans 15 residues. The DNA for the CDR3 is TGCGCCAGCAGCCCCCCCGGACTGAATAATTCACCCCTCCACTTT. Protein: CASSPPGLNNSPLHF. The complete variable domain, with remaining parts taken from reference TRBV5-1 and TRBJ1-6, reads KAGVTQTPRYLIKTRGQQVTLSCSPISGHRSVSWYQQTPGQGLQFLFEYFSETQRNKGNFPGRFSGRQFSNSRSEMNVSTLELGDSALYLCASSPPGLNNSPLHFGNGTRLTVT.

A single count supports this clone. The genes are TRBV7-9 and TRBJ1-3; TRBD1 matches at 8 bases. V lost 6 bases and J lost 2; bases outside the gene matches: 18. The CDR3 runs 19 residues. CDR1 SEHNR and CDR2 FQNEAQ come from the germline V gene (reference sequence). The CDR3 spells CASRSYRGAIGLTGNTIYF. The CDR3 coding sequence is TGTGCCAGCAGATCTTACAGGGGGGCCATCGGGCTTACTGGAAACACCATATATTTT.

The V and J genes are TRBV6-4 and TRBJ1-4; 9 positions agree with TRBD1. The CDR3 loop spans 16 amino acids. V lost 2 bases and J lost 3; bases outside the gene matches: 4. In germline, CDR1 is MRHNA, CDR2 SNTAGT. The CDR3 loop reads CASSDRDRAPNEKLFF. In DNA form, the CDR3 reads TGTGCCAGCAGTGACCGGGACAGGGCGCCTAATGAAAAACTGTTTTTT.